The 8 T cell receptor beta chains listed next were all sequenced from one sample in a study of identical twins. Each CDR3 protein gets one entry after TCRdb re-called the 5' RACE reads with MiXCR. The table shows about 900,000 distinct CDR3 sequences, with approximately 13% occurring only once. This sample also belongs to another study, concerning yellow fever vaccine responses in identical twins.

Material: PBMCs. The receptors were sampled from a woman under 30 in good health.

This clonotype was counted ten times or more. The rearrangement uses TRBV6-1 and TRBJ2-2; 8 bases agree with TRBD1. The CDR3 runs to 14 residues. Germline loops: CDR1 MNHNS, CDR2 SASEGT. The ends lost 4 bases at V and 6 bases at J; junction bases unmatched: 4. Here the CDR3 reads CASSAGGLAGELFF. For the CDR3, the DNA is TGTGCCAGCAGTGCAGGGGGCTTGGCCGGGGAGCTGTTTTTT.

This clonotype was detected only a few times. The V gene is TRBV15, the J gene TRBJ2-7, with a weak D call TRBD1 (6 bases). Trimming stripped 0 bases from V and 2 bases from J, with 14 bases between. Germline assignment: CDR1 LNHNV and CDR2 YYDKDF (reference sequence). The CDR3 runs to 16 residues. Here the CDR3 DNA reads TGTGCCACCAGCAGAGACAGGGGACAATCGACCTACGAGCAGTACGTC. It codes for CATSRDRGQSTYEQYV.

The chain is built from TRBV20-1 and TRBJ2-5, with 10 bases matching TRBD2. This CDR3 region has 16 residues. V was clipped by 0 bases and J by 5 bases; unmatched bases: 9. Germline loops: CDR1 DFQATT, CDR2 SNEGSKA (reference sequence). The CDR3 is CSARDWLAGEGETQYF. The DNA for the CDR3 is TGCAGTGCTAGAGATTGGCTAGCGGGAGAGGGCGAGACCCAGTACTTC.

This clonotype was detected a few times. The rearrangement links TRBV2 to TRBJ1-5; no clear D. The CDR3 loop spans 16 amino acids. CDR1 is SNHLY, CDR2 FYNNEI, per germline. With 3 bases removed from V and 1 base from J, the gap between germline ends came to 13 bases. The CDR3 is CASSEQTSASNQPQHF. CDR3 sequence (DNA): TGTGCCAGCAGTGAGCAGACGTCGGCCAGCAATCAGCCCCAGCATTTT.

Only a few counts were recorded for this clonotype. The chain joins TRBV20-1 to TRBJ1-4; D might be TRBD1 (5 bases). The CDR3 length is 15 residues. The germline V gene encodes CDR1 DFQATT and CDR2 SNEGSKA (reference sequence). Trimming removed 1 base from V and 0 bases from J, with 9 bases in between. DNA of the CDR3: TGCAGTGCTAGAGGCGCAGGGCCAACTAATGAAAAACTGTTTTTT. Its protein product is CSARGAGPTNEKLFF.

In its sample, this clonotype was seen a few times. This sequence joins TRBV24-1 and TRBJ2-3; TRBD2 aligns across 9 bases. The CDR3 extends over 18 amino acids. Germline CDR1 is KGHDR and CDR2 is SFDVKD. J lost 5 bases, V lost 0 bases, and 11 bases had no gene match. This CDR3 reads CATSDLLASGEGRDTQYF. As DNA, the CDR3 is TGTGCCACCAGTGATTTGTTGGCTAGCGGGGAGGGAAGAGATACGCAGTATTTT.

This clonotype was seen repeatedly, ten times or more. For the CDR3, the DNA is TGTGCCAGCAGTTACAGGGGTGGAGAGACCCAGTACTTC. This sequence encodes CASSYRGGETQYF. The chain uses TRBV27 and TRBJ2-5; 7 bases match TRBD1. From germline, CDR1 is MNHEY and CDR2 SMNVEV (reference sequence). CDR3 length: 13 residues. J was trimmed by 4 bases and V by 4 bases; bases with no gene match: 3.

This clonotype appeared a few times. CDR3 in amino acids: CSAEVGLNTEAFF. DNA of the CDR3: TGCAGCGCCGAGGTGGGACTGAACACTGAAGCTTTCTTT. This chain connects TRBV29-1 to TRBJ1-1; tentatively, D is TRBD1 (5 bases). Germline V gene data show CDR1 as SQVTM and CDR2 as ANQGSEA. This CDR3 region has 13 residues. Deletions cut 7 bases from V and 0 bases from J, with 12 bases between.